One sample yielded the 27 T cell receptor beta chains listed below, sequenced in a study of PD-1 blockade in classical Hodgkin lymphoma. Repertoires were generated with immunoSEQ multiplex PCR, while TCRdb's copy carries only in-frame clones and drops some. The profile covers 84,000 or so clones, with about nine tenths appearing a single time and over 2% taken by the ten largest. Following autologous stem cell transplantation, relapse occurred in every patient, and exposure to brentuximab vedotin varied. Here the sequenced sample was peripheral blood mononuclear cells (PBMCs), taken before the second cycle of nivolumab. Source of these receptors: a human donor with classical Hodgkin lymphoma.

V gene TRBV29-1 combines with J gene TRBJ2-1; TRBD1 is a possible D gene (5 bases). The V gene lost 4 bases and the J gene lost 5 bases, with 18 bases spanning the gap. This CDR3 spans 15 amino acids. The germline CDR1 and CDR2 sequences are SQVTM and ANQGSEA. CDR3 in amino acids: CSVGGPAGRDNEQFF. The CDR3 DNA reads TGCAGCGTTGGGGGCCCGGCAGGCCGTGACAATGAGCAGTTCTTC.

The chain employs TRBV5-4 and TRBJ2-3; 8 bases map to TRBD2. The CDR3 has 15 amino acids. Germline-derived CDR1 and CDR2 are SGHNT and YYREEE (reference sequence). Trimming at V came to 6 bases and at J to 1 base, leaving 7 bases not matched to a gene. The CDR3 loop reads CASKLTSARTDTQYF. DNA of the CDR3: TGTGCCAGCAAGCTGACTAGCGCGCGCACAGATACGCAGTATTTT. Drawing the rest from reference TRBV5-4 and TRBJ2-3, the complete variable domain is ETGVTQSPTHLIKTRGQQVTLRCSSQSGHNTVSWYQQALGQGPQFIFQYYREEENGRGNFPPRFSGLQFPNYSSELNVNALELDDSALYLCASKLTSARTDTQYFGPGTRLTVL.

The chain joins TRBV27 to TRBJ1-4; D gene uncertain. With 1 base removed from V and 8 bases from J, the gap between germline ends came to 17 bases. The CDR3 contains 16 residues. CDR1 and CDR2 from the germline V gene are MNHEY and SMNVEV (reference sequence). The CDR3 reads CASSLFGGRIEEKLFF. The CDR3 region has the DNA TGTGCCAGCAGTTTATTTGGCGGACGTATTGAGGAAAAACTGTTTTTT.

The rearrangement links TRBV6-1 to TRBJ1-4; D is possibly TRBD1 (5 bases). Germline V lookup: CDR1 MNHNS, CDR2 SASEGT. The CDR3 has 11 residues. V lost 8 bases and J lost 8, with 9 bases in between. CDR3 in DNA: TGTGCCAGCGGGACTACGGAAAAACTGTTTTTT. Amino acids: CASGTTEKLFF.

The genes are TRBV2 and TRBJ2-1; 11 bases are a match to TRBD2. There are 13 residues in the CDR3. J lost 15 bases, V lost 8 bases, and 12 bases had no gene match. Germline V CDR1 and CDR2: SNHLY, FYNNEI. The DNA of the CDR3 is TGTGCCAGCCCGGGGACTAGCGGCTCCCCTGGGTTCTTC. Translating it yields CASPGTSGSPGFF.

This clone was recorded only once. The CDR3 DNA reads TGTGCCAGCAGTGGCGAGAATGAGCAGTTCTTC. Protein: CASSGENEQFF. The chain is built from TRBV2 and TRBJ2-1; no definite D call. The germline CDR1 and CDR2 sequences are SNHLY and FYNNEI. V was cut by 4 bases and J by 7 bases, with 5 bases left in between. The CDR3 length is 11 residues. The full variable domain, its missing parts supplied by reference TRBV2 and TRBJ2-1, is EPEVTQTPSHQVTQMGQEVILRCVPISNHLYFYWYRQILGQKVEFLVSFYNNEISEKSEIFDDQFSVERPDGSNFTLKIRSTKLEDSAMYFCASSGENEQFFGPGTRLTVL.

V gene TRBV4-1 combines with J gene TRBJ2-7, with D tentatively TRBD2 (5 bases). CDR1 is MGHRA, CDR2 YSYEKL, per germline. This CDR3 spans 16 amino acids. Trimming stripped 5 bases from V and 5 bases from J, with 22 bases between. The CDR3 nucleotides are TGCGCCAGCAGCTTTAGGAGCCCAGGCCCGGGGAACGAGCAGTACTTC. It is translated as CASSFRSPGPGNEQYF.

The V gene is TRBV6-1, the J gene TRBJ1-4; TRBD1 matches 9 bases. CDR3 length: 23 residues. The V segment lost 1 base and the J segment 5 bases; nucleotides outside the gene matches: 26. CDR1 is MNHNS, CDR2 SASEGT, per germline. CDR3 residues: CASSEEGVPGGGQGPLRNEKLFF. CDR3 nucleotides: TGTGCCAGCAGTGAAGAGGGGGTCCCCGGGGGGGGACAGGGCCCTTTGAGGAATGAAAAACTGTTTTTT.

This chain connects TRBV7-2 to TRBJ2-3, with TRBD2 as a possible D gene (6 bases). The CDR3 runs to 13 residues. Per germline, CDR1 SGHTA and CDR2 FQGNSA. Trimming cost V 0 bases and J 5 bases, with 6 bases left between them. CDR3 nucleotide sequence: TGTGCCAGCAGCTTAGCAGCGGGAGATACGCAGTATTTT. The encoded protein is CASSLAAGDTQYF.

This chain joins TRBV28 and TRBJ2-3, with 11 bases identical to TRBD1. Germline CDR1 reads MDHEN; CDR2 reads SYDVKM. The CDR3 has 18 residues. V trimming: 3 bases; J trimming: 3 bases; junction bases outside the gene matches: 11. The CDR3 loop reads CASSLVQFGTGGTDTQYF. CDR3 DNA sequence: TGTGCCAGCAGTTTGGTGCAGTTTGGGACAGGGGGGACAGATACGCAGTATTTT. Variable domain in full (rest from reference TRBV28 and TRBJ2-3): DVKVTQSSRYLVKRTGEKVFLECVQDMDHENMFWYRQDPGLGLRLIYFSYDVKMKEKGDIPEGYSVSREKKERFSLILESASTNQTSMYLCASSLVQFGTGGTDTQYFGPGTRLTVL.

This chain connects TRBV28 to TRBJ2-3; a weak D match, TRBD1 (6 bases). The V end was cut by 1 base, the J end by 1 base, with 9 bases between. This CDR3 has 15 residues. Looked up from germline, CDR1 is MDHEN and CDR2 is SYDVKM. The CDR3 loop is CASSLSGAGTDTQYF. Written as DNA, the CDR3 is TGTGCCAGCAGTTTATCAGGGGCTGGCACAGATACGCAGTATTTT.

The V call is TRBV4-1, the J call TRBJ2-4, with TRBD2 identical over 8 bases. J was trimmed by 0 bases and V by 1 base; bases with no gene match: 8. The CDR3 consists of 18 residues. Germline CDR1 and CDR2: MGHRA and YSYEKL. The chain's CDR3 is CASSQVSQRERAKNIQYF. CDR3 in DNA: TGCGCCAGCAGCCAAGTGAGTCAGCGGGAGCGAGCCAAAAACATTCAGTACTTC.

This chain joins TRBV20-1 and TRBJ2-5; tentative D call: TRBD2 (5 bases). Germline loops: CDR1 DFQATT, CDR2 SNEGSKA (reference sequence). The ends were cut back, 7 bases at V and 5 bases at J, with 8 bases in the middle. The CDR3 has 10 residues. Written as DNA, the CDR3 is TGCAGTGGTGGGGAGGAGACCCAGTACTTC. Residues: CSGGEETQYF.

V and J are TRBV10-3 and TRBJ2-3; weak D call: TRBD1 (5 bases). There are 14 residues in the CDR3. Germline CDR1 reads ENHRY; CDR2 reads SYGVKD. V was pared by 2 bases and J by 0 bases, with 6 bases between. DNA for the CDR3: TGTGCCATCAGTGAGACAGGTAGCACAGATACGCAGTATTTT. The encoded protein is CAISETGSTDTQYF.

V gene TRBV20-1 combines with J gene TRBJ2-7; no definite D call. The germline CDR1 and CDR2 sequences are DFQATT and SNEGSKA (reference sequence). The CDR3 consists of 9 residues. Trimming stripped 7 bases from V and 5 bases from J, with 6 bases between. The CDR3: CSGGNEQYF. The DNA of the CDR3 is TGCAGTGGCGGCAACGAGCAGTACTTC.

The V gene is TRBV5-1, the J gene TRBJ2-6; 8 bases map to TRBD2. Germline V gene lookup returns CDR1 SGHRS and CDR2 YFSETQ. The V segment lost 3 bases and the J segment 2 bases; nucleotides outside the gene matches: 7. This CDR3 is built from 17 residues. The CDR3 DNA is TGCGCCAGCAGCTCAACCGGGACTAGGCCTGGGGCCAACGTCCTGACTTTC. This codes for CASSSTGTRPGANVLTF.

The chain uses TRBV5-5 and TRBJ1-5, with D maybe TRBD1 (6 bases). In germline, CDR1 is SGHKS, CDR2 YYEKEE (reference sequence). V was trimmed by 0 bases and J by 7 bases, leaving 11 bases between them. This CDR3 has 14 amino acids. The CDR3 region has the DNA TGTGCCAGCAGCTTGGCACAGGGCGGGCAGCCCCAGCATTTT. This codes for CASSLAQGGQPQHF.

V usage is TRBV4-1 and J usage is TRBJ2-7; tentatively, D is TRBD1 or TRBD2 (5 bases each). This CDR3 region has 15 residues. The V end was cut by 1 base, the J end by 5 bases, with 15 bases between. Germline CDR1 and CDR2: MGHRA and YSYEKL. In DNA form, the CDR3 reads TGCGCCAGCAGCCAAGGTCGGGACGGAGGCAACGAGCAGTACTTC. It specifies CASSQGRDGGNEQYF.

The rearrangement joins TRBV6-5 to TRBJ2-7; no clear D gene. Deletions cut 5 bases from V and 5 bases from J, with 13 bases between. CDR1 and CDR2 from the germline V gene are MNHEY and SVGAGI. The CDR3 is made up of 13 amino acids. The CDR3 DNA follows: TGTGCCAGCAGTCGGCCCTCCGGCCACGAGCAGTACTTC. Encoded protein: CASSRPSGHEQYF.

The chain uses TRBV11-3 and TRBJ2-7; 8 nucleotides line up with TRBD2. Germline CDR1 SGHNT, CDR2 YENEEA. The ends lost 5 bases at V and 3 bases at J; junction bases unmatched: 6. The CDR3 runs 14 residues. The CDR3 bases are TGTGCCAGCAGCCCGGGGGGGGCAATCTACGAGCAGTACTTC. Translation: CASSPGGAIYEQYF. Complete variable domain (other parts from reference TRBV11-3 and TRBJ2-7): EAGVVQSPRYKIIEKKQPVAFWCNPISGHNTLYWYLQNLGQGPELLIRYENEEAVDDSQLPKDRFSAERLKGVDSTLKIQPAELGDSAVYLCASSPGGAIYEQYFGPGTRLTVT.

The rearrangement links TRBV19 to TRBJ2-3; D is undetermined. The V end lost 5 bases, the J end lost 3 bases, and 9 bases lay between the germline ends. Germline values: CDR1 LNHDA, CDR2 SQIVND (reference sequence). This CDR3 is 13 amino acids long. This CDR3 reads CASSLGSTDTQYF. The CDR3 DNA follows: TGTGCCAGTAGTCTCGGCTCTACAGATACGCAGTATTTT. Full variable domain (missing parts from reference TRBV19 and TRBJ2-3): DGGITQSPKYLFRKEGQNVTLSCEQNLNHDAMYWYRQDPGQGLRLIYYSQIVNDFQKGDIAEGYSVSREKKESFPLTVTSAQKNPTAFYLCASSLGSTDTQYFGPGTRLTVL.

The gene calls are TRBV5-6 and TRBJ1-2, with TRBD1 identical over 8 bases. The trim removed 0 bases at V and 2 bases at J, leaving 6 bases unmatched. The CDR3 contains 16 residues. Per the germline V gene, CDR1 is SGHDT and CDR2 is YYEEEE. The CDR3 DNA reads as TGTGCCAGCAGCTTGGACAGGGGGGTTCCCAACTATGGCTACACCTTC. The encoded protein is CASSLDRGVPNYGYTF. Full variable domain (rest looked up from reference TRBV5-6 and TRBJ1-2): DAGVTQSPTHLIKTRGQQVTLRCSPKSGHDTVSWYQQALGQGPQFIFQYYEEEERQRGNFPDRFSGHQFPNYSSELNVNALLLGDSALYLCASSLDRGVPNYGYTFGSGTRLTVV.

This sequence joins TRBV11-3 and TRBJ2-7; 7 nucleotides line up with TRBD1. With V trimmed by 0 bases and J by 3 bases, 5 bases remained unmatched. This CDR3 has 15 amino acids. Looked up from germline, CDR1 is SGHNT and CDR2 is YENEEA. DNA of the CDR3: TGTGCCAGCAGCTTAGAGTGGGACAGTTACTACGAGCAGTACTTC. Amino acids: CASSLEWDSYYEQYF.

This clone came up a few times. Other DNA sequences from this sample encode an identical CDR3 as well. The rearrangement joins TRBV7-3 to TRBJ1-1; D is unresolved. CDR1 and CDR2 from the germline V gene are SGHTA and FQGTGA. This CDR3 has 13 amino acids. V was pared by 5 bases and J by 0 bases, with 7 bases between. The CDR3 loop reads CASSPQVNTEAFF. The CDR3 coding sequence is TGTGCCAGCAGCCCTCAGGTGAACACTGAAGCTTTCTTT.

V is TRBV10-3 and J is TRBJ1-3; D remains unclear. The germline V gene has CDR1 ENHRY and CDR2 SYGVKD. Trimming left V 6 bases short and J 4 bases short, with 4 bases between. The CDR3 covers 11 residues. The CDR3 reads CAIRVGNTIYF. CDR3 DNA: TGTGCCATCAGGGTAGGAAACACCATATATTTT.

V is TRBV15 and J is TRBJ1-5, with D perhaps TRBD1 (5 bases). The CDR3 spans 13 residues. Between the trimmed V and J ends, which lost 0 bases and 9 bases, there was a span of 9 bases. CDR1 and CDR2 from the germline V gene are LNHNV and YYDKDF (reference sequence). DNA for the CDR3: TGTGCCACCAGCAGAGAAAGGGGCATGCCCCAGCATTTT. This codes for CATSRERGMPQHF.

The chain joins TRBV28 to TRBJ1-1, with D tentatively TRBD1 (6 bases). The CDR3 sequence is 15 residues long. Germline V gene data show CDR1 as MDHEN and CDR2 as SYDVKM. Trimming shortened V by 4 bases and J by 7 bases, and 19 bases separated the two germline ends. The CDR3 loop reads CASSYLTTGPHEAFF. The CDR3 DNA is TGTGCCAGCAGTTACCTAACGACAGGCCCACATGAAGCTTTCTTT.